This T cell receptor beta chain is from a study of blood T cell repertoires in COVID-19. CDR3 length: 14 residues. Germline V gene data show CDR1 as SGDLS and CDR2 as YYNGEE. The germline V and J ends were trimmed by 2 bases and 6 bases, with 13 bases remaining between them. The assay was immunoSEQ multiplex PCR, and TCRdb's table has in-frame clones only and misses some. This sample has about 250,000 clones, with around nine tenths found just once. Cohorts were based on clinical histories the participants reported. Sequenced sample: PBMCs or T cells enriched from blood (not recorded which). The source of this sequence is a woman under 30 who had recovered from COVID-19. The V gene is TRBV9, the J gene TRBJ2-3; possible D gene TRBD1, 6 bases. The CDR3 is CASSVSLQGDTQYF. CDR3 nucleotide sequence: TGTGCCAGCAGCGTTTCTCTCCAGGGGGATACGCAGTATTTT.